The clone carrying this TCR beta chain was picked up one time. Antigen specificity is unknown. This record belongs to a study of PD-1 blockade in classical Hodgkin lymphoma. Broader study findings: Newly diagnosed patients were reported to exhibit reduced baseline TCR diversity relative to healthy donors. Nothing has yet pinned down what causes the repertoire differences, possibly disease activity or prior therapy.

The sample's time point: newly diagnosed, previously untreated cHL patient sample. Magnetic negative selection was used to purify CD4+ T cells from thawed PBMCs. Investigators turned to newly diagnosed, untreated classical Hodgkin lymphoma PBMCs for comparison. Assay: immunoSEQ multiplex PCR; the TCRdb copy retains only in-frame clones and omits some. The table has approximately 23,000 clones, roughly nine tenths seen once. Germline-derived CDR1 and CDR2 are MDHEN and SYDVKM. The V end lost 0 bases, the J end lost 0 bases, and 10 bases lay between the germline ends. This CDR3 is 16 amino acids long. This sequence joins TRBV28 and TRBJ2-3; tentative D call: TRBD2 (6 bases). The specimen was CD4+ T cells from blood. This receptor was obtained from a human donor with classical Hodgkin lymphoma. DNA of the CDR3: TGTGCCAGCAGTTTATGGGGCGGGACTAGCACAGATACGCAGTATTTT. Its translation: CASSLWGGTSTDTQYF.